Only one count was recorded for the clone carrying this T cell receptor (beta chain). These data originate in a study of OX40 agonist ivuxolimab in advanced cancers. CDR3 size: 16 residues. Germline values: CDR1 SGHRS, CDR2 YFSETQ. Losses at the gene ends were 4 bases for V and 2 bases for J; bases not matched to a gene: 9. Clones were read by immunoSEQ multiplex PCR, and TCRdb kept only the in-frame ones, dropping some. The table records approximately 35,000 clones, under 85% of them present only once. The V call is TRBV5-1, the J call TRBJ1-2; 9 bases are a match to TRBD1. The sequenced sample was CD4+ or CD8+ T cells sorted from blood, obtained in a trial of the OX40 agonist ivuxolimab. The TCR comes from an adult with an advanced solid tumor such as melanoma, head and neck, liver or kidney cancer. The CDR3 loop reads CASSHNGGQGNYGYTF. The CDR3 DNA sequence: TGCGCCAGCAGCCACAATGGCGGACAGGGGAACTATGGCTACACCTTC.